This T cell receptor beta chain was recovered during a study of OX40 agonist ivuxolimab in advanced cancers. Assay: immunoSEQ multiplex PCR; the TCRdb copy retains only in-frame clones and omits some. The table lists approximately 24,000 clones, 85% of them singletons, with roughly 35% in the top ten. Worth noting for this clone: The antigen is not known.

Study-level findings and limits: Clonal expansion by week 6 occurred in CD4+ and CD8+ blood T cells (at 0.1 to 3.0 mg/kg).

This CDR3 is built from 13 residues. Trimming took off 8 bases at V and 4 bases at J, with 12 bases between the two ends. CDR1 is SNHLY, CDR2 FYNNEI, per germline. Patients had blood sampled at baseline and again on cycle 4 day 1 and cycle 7 day 1. The sequenced sample was CD4+ or CD8+ T cells sorted from blood, obtained in a trial of the OX40 agonist ivuxolimab. The TCR comes from an adult with an advanced solid tumor such as melanoma, head and neck, liver or kidney cancer. This sequence joins TRBV2 and TRBJ1-5; D not certain. In nucleotides, the CDR3 is TGTGCCAGCTTAGGGAGGCGAAATCAGCCCCAGCATTTT. Amino acid sequence: CASLGRRNQPQHF.